These 25 T cell receptor beta chains share one sample of origin, sequenced in a study of regulatory T cells in long-lasting Graves disease. Sequencing libraries for TCR beta were prepared with iRepertoire HTBI primers and Arm-PCR of CDR3 regions. TCRdb recomputed calls from the multiplex PCR reads with MiXCR, one row per CDR3 protein. The table shows hundreds of thousands of distinct CDR3 sequences, with roughly 14% occurring only once. Time point indicated: newly diagnosed GD, antithyroid drugs for less than 3 months. RNA from PBMCs was the source of the TCR library. The same sample was also used in a study of T cells in Graves' hyperthyroidism and ophthalmopathy.

Sequenced material: peripheral blood mononuclear cells (PBMCs), taken at new diagnosis, from a patient treated with antithyroid drugs. These receptors were obtained from a man aged 30 to 39 with Graves disease.

This clonotype was seen repeatedly, ten times or more. The rearrangement joins TRBV29-1 to TRBJ2-7, with 7 positions matching TRBD1. The CDR3 has 13 amino acids. Germline CDR1 and CDR2: SQVTM and ANQGSEA. V lost 6 bases to trimming and J lost 3 bases; unmatched junction nucleotides: 8. The CDR3 nucleotides are TGCAGCGTCGCGTCACAGGGGATCTACGAGCAGTACTTC. It yields the protein CSVASQGIYEQYF.

The chain uses TRBV7-9 and TRBJ2-3; 9 bases are shared with TRBD2. V gave up 1 base and J gave up 3 bases; unmatched junction bases: 8. The CDR3 runs to 17 residues. Germline values: CDR1 SEHNR, CDR2 FQNEAQ (reference sequence). This chain's CDR3 is CASSLGGLAGSTDTQYF. CDR3 DNA sequence: TGTGCCAGCAGCTTAGGAGGGCTAGCGGGAAGTACAGATACGCAGTATTTT.

In this sample, this clonotype turned up many times. V and J are TRBV19 and TRBJ1-6; no firm D call. Germline V gives CDR1 LNHDA, CDR2 SQIVND (reference sequence). V lost 3 bases and J 4 bases, leaving 10 bases between the germline ends. CDR3 length: 15 amino acids. For the CDR3, the DNA is TGTGCCAGTAGTATCCAGCGGCCTTATAATTCACCCCTCCACTTT. Amino acid sequence: CASSIQRPYNSPLHF.

On this clonotype itself: One base away lies a much larger clone, so this may be a sequencing read error. J is TRBJ2-1 and V is TRBV24-1; D gene ambiguous. Germline V gene sequence: CDR1 KGHDR, CDR2 SFDVKD. CDR3 size: 14 residues. CDR3 sequence reads: CATSLSQAYDEQFF. The CDR3 DNA sequence: TGTGCCACCAGTCTTTCTCAAGCCTACGATGAGCAGTTCTTC.

In its sample, this clonotype was seen many times. The gene calls are TRBV11-2 and TRBJ2-5; no clear D gene. Trimming took 4 bases from V and 0 from J, leaving 6 bases between them. CDR3 size: 13 residues. Germline CDR1 SGHAT, CDR2 FQNNGV. CDR3 loop: CASSSGYQETQYF. The CDR3 bases are TGTGCCAGCAGCTCAGGTTACCAAGAGACCCAGTACTTC.

This clonotype was detected a few times. The rearrangement joins TRBV5-6 to TRBJ2-3; 11 nucleotides align to TRBD2. Germline V gene sequence: CDR1 SGHDT, CDR2 YYEEEE. V shed 4 bases, J shed 4 bases, and the junction held 8 bases outside the gene matches. This CDR3 region has 16 residues. The CDR3: CASSALAGEEPDTQYF. CDR3 coding DNA: TGTGCCAGCAGCGCACTAGCGGGAGAGGAGCCAGATACGCAGTATTTT.

In its sample, this clonotype was seen a few times. A read error is possible here, since a much larger clone lies one base away. The rearrangement uses TRBV28 and TRBJ2-1; D unclear. CDR1 and CDR2 from the germline V gene are MDHEN and SYDVKM. The V and J ends lost 2 bases and 9 bases respectively, with 5 bases between them. The CDR3 loop spans 11 amino acids. The CDR3 here is CASSLRSEQFF. The CDR3, as DNA: TGTGCCAGCAGTTTAAGGTCTGAGCAGTTCTTC.

This clonotype was seen many times. The chain carries TRBV25-1 and TRBJ1-1, with 7 bases fitting TRBD1. The V segment lost 1 base and the J segment 5 bases; nucleotides outside the gene matches: 7. This CDR3 has 15 amino acids. CDR1 MGHDK and CDR2 SYGVNS come from the germline V gene. CDR3 region: CASSESRGPQTEAFF. The CDR3 DNA is TGTGCCAGCAGTGAATCTAGGGGGCCGCAGACTGAAGCTTTCTTT.

This clonotype was recorded at least ten times. This chain connects TRBV11-2 to TRBJ2-3; no definite D call. Looked up from germline, CDR1 is SGHAT and CDR2 is FQNNGV. This CDR3 is built from 13 residues. The V and J ends lost 0 bases and 5 bases respectively, with 6 bases between them. In nucleotides, the CDR3 is TGTGCCAGCAGCTTAGAGGTCGTAGATACGCAGTATTTT. This gives the protein CASSLEVVDTQYF. The variable domain in full, completed from reference TRBV11-2 and TRBJ2-3, reads EAGVAQSPRYKIIEKRQSVAFWCNPISGHATLYWYQQILGQGPKLLIQFQNNGVVDDSQLPKDRFSAERLKGVDSTLKIQPAKLEDSAVYLCASSLEVVDTQYFGPGTRLTVL.

This clonotype was observed many times. The chain recombines TRBV29-1 with TRBJ2-3, with D unresolved. V was cut by 4 bases and J by 4 bases, with 9 bases left in between. The CDR3 has 12 amino acids. Germline CDR1 and CDR2: SQVTM and ANQGSEA. In DNA, the CDR3 is TGCAGCGTTGTTATGGGTGCAGATACGCAGTATTTT. It translates to CSVVMGADTQYF.

This clonotype has at least ten counts. The genes are TRBV29-1 and TRBJ2-1; 13 bases map to TRBD2. J gave up 0 bases and V 5 bases, and 4 bases lay outside the gene matches. The CDR3 consists of 16 residues. Germline V gives CDR1 SQVTM, CDR2 ANQGSEA. The DNA of the CDR3 is TGCAGCGTTTCACTAGCGGGAGGGCGCTCCTACAATGAGCAGTTCTTC. It encodes CSVSLAGGRSYNEQFF.

This clonotype came up a few times. The chain joins TRBV10-3 to TRBJ1-1; TRBD1 matches at 10 bases. The CDR3 is 14 residues long. V lost 5 bases, J lost 4 bases, and 4 bases stayed unmatched. The germline V gene has CDR1 ENHRY and CDR2 SYGVKD. Here the CDR3 reads CAISTGTGVTEAFF. CDR3 nucleotides: TGTGCCATCAGTACGGGGACAGGGGTCACTGAAGCTTTCTTT.

This chain links TRBV6-4 with TRBJ2-3; TRBD2 matches at 8 bases. The CDR3 has 15 residues. Germline V lookup: CDR1 MRHNA, CDR2 SNTAGT. Trimming cost V 2 bases and J 6 bases; bases outside gene matches: 7. The CDR3 loop is CASSDGLAGFDTQYF. In DNA form, the CDR3 reads TGTGCCAGCAGTGACGGGTTAGCGGGATTCGATACGCAGTATTTT.

In its sample, this clonotype was seen a few times. The gene calls are TRBV3-1 and TRBJ2-1; the match to TRBD2 covers 8 bases. Germline V gene sequence: CDR1 LGHDT, CDR2 YNNKEL (reference sequence). With 1 base clipped from V and 7 bases from J, the junction kept 9 bases outside the gene matches. The CDR3 contains 16 residues. CDR3 nucleotides: TGTGCCAGCAGCCAAGGTCTTGGCGGGAGGCTTAATGAGCAGTTCTTC. This encodes CASSQGLGGRLNEQFF.

There are many counts of this clonotype. The chain combines TRBV2 with TRBJ2-3; the D is unclear. CDR1 and CDR2 from the germline V gene are SNHLY and FYNNEI. This CDR3 comprises 11 residues. The germline V and J ends were trimmed by 3 bases and 5 bases, with 3 bases remaining between them. The CDR3 here is CASSEVDTQYF. In nucleotides, the CDR3 is TGTGCCAGCAGTGAGGTAGATACGCAGTATTTT.

This clonotype was detected only a few times. The J gene is TRBJ2-7, the V gene TRBV5-5; D gene ambiguous. This CDR3 contains 13 residues. V lost 2 bases to trimming and J lost 7 bases, with 13 bases between them. Germline CDR1 SGHKS, CDR2 YYEKEE (reference sequence). The DNA of the CDR3 is TGTGCCAGCAGCTTAAAATCTCACGGGGAGCAGTACTTC. Translated: CASSLKSHGEQYF.

The table lists this clonotype with a few counts. This chain joins TRBV12-3 or TRBV12-4 and TRBJ1-2; D might be TRBD1 (5 bases). This CDR3 spans 15 amino acids. Deletions cut 8 bases from V and 7 bases from J, with 23 bases between. CDR3 amino acids: CASSRDWRGISGYTF. CDR3 in DNA: TGTGCCAGCTCCAGGGACTGGCGGGGGATCTCTGGCTACACCTTC.

There are many counts of this clonotype. The V gene is TRBV27, the J gene TRBJ2-2, with TRBD1 identical over 8 bases. V shed 6 bases and J 6 bases; nucleotides not matched to a gene: 9. CDR3 length: 15 residues. Germline V gene lookup returns CDR1 MNHEY and CDR2 SMNVEV (reference sequence). In DNA form, the CDR3 reads TGTGCCAGCAGGCTCTCGGACAGGGTCGCCGGGGAGCTGTTTTTT. This gives the protein CASRLSDRVAGELFF.

This clonotype was counted between two and nine times. The chain joins TRBV4-1 to TRBJ1-1, with 10 bases identical to TRBD1. In germline, CDR1 is MGHRA, CDR2 YSYEKL. Trimming cost V 4 bases and J 5 bases; bases outside gene matches: 19. There are 19 residues in the CDR3. The CDR3 region is CASSPSPRETGGFGTEAFF. CDR3 DNA: TGCGCCAGCAGCCCATCTCCCAGGGAGACAGGGGGCTTCGGGACTGAAGCTTTCTTT.

This rearrangement joins TRBV18 to TRBJ1-4; tentative D call: TRBD1 (5 bases). The CDR3 sequence is 13 residues long. The germline gives CDR1 KGHSH, CDR2 LQKENI. With 6 bases removed from V and 6 bases from J, the gap between germline ends came to 11 bases. The CDR3 loop is CASSPKGDEKLFF. DNA of the CDR3: TGTGCCAGCTCCCCGAAAGGGGATGAAAAACTGTTTTTT.

In this sample, this clonotype turned up many times. The V and J genes are TRBV27 and TRBJ1-4, with 9 nucleotides matching TRBD1. With V trimmed by 7 bases and J by 7 bases, 7 bases remained unmatched. Germline V gives CDR1 MNHEY, CDR2 SMNVEV (reference sequence). The CDR3 has 14 amino acids. CDR3 protein: CASTPQGAGEKLFF. The CDR3 DNA reads as TGTGCCAGCACCCCACAGGGGGCGGGTGAAAAACTGTTTTTT. The full variable domain, completed using reference TRBV27 and TRBJ1-4, is EAQVTQNPRYLITVTGKKLTVTCSQNMNHEYMSWYRQDPGLGLRQIYYSMNVEVTDKGDVPEGYKVSRKEKRNFPLILESPSPNQTSLYFCASTPQGAGEKLFFGSGTQLSVL.

Many counts were recorded for this clonotype. J is TRBJ2-7 and V is TRBV20-1; D ambiguous. Per the germline V gene, CDR1 is DFQATT and CDR2 is SNEGSKA (reference sequence). V was clipped by 6 bases and J by 2 bases, with 14 bases between them. The CDR3 length is 13 residues. The CDR3 DNA follows: TGCAGTGCAAATGAGAACGCGGCCTACGAGCAGTACTTC. Amino acid sequence: CSANENAAYEQYF.

In its sample, this clonotype was seen many times. The rearrangement links TRBV3-1 to TRBJ2-7, with D maybe TRBD2 (6 bases). Per germline, CDR1 LGHDT and CDR2 YNNKEL (reference sequence). This CDR3 spans 14 amino acids. Trimming stripped 4 bases from V and 2 bases from J, with 12 bases between. CDR3 amino acids: CASSLGLQPYEQYF. In nucleotides, the CDR3 is TGTGCCAGCAGCCTGGGACTCCAACCCTACGAGCAGTACTTC.

This clonotype was detected ten times or more. The chain carries TRBV6-2 or TRBV6-3 and TRBJ2-7; unclear D gene. Germline V gene data show CDR1 as MNHEY and CDR2 as SVGEGT. The germline V and J ends were trimmed by 5 bases and 12 bases, with 17 bases remaining between them. CDR3 length equals 12 residues. The CDR3 region is CASSLTALFMYF. The CDR3 DNA reads TGTGCCAGCAGTCTGACCGCTCTGTTTATGTACTTC.

This clonotype was seen at least ten times. The chain carries TRBV18 and TRBJ2-1; D perhaps matches TRBD2 (5 bases). CDR1 and CDR2 (germline): KGHSH, LQKENI. V lost 2 bases and J 10 bases, leaving 15 bases between the germline ends. The CDR3 loop spans 14 amino acids. In DNA, the CDR3 is TGTGCCAGCTCACCATACCTAGCTGAGGACGAGCAGTTCTTC. Protein product: CASSPYLAEDEQFF.